This T cell receptor (beta chain) was identified in a study of response to subunit inactivated influenza vaccine. The CDR3 is 17 amino acids. The germline V gene has CDR1 MNHNS and CDR2 SASEGT. Trimming stripped 9 bases from V and 1 base from J, with 24 bases between. One entry per CDR3 protein results from TCRdb running MiXCR on the RT-PCR reads. The table includes approximately 500,000 distinct CDR3 sequences, approximately 24% detected once. This clonotype has a count of ten or more. These data also formed part of another study, on T cells expressing NK-cell markers. That study reports: TCR beta cDNA was generated via 5'RACE template switching incorporating UMIs. It was from sorted CD3+CD56+NKG2C+, CD3+CD56+NKG2C- and CD3+CD56-NKG2C+ T cells that TCR beta repertoires came. For four donors, these clonotypes were likewise the leading ones in the CD3+CD56-NKG2C+ fraction.

The origin of this receptor is a man between 45 and 60 years old who received an inactivated influenza vaccine. V usage is TRBV6-1 and J usage is TRBJ1-1, with D maybe TRBD1 (5 bases). The starting material was CD4+ T cells sorted from PBMCs, obtained roughly 12 days after vaccination. DNA of the CDR3: TGTGCCAGTACCCCCCTAGGCCACATGGGGACGAACACTGAAGCTTTCTTT. Amino acid sequence: CASTPLGHMGTNTEAFF.